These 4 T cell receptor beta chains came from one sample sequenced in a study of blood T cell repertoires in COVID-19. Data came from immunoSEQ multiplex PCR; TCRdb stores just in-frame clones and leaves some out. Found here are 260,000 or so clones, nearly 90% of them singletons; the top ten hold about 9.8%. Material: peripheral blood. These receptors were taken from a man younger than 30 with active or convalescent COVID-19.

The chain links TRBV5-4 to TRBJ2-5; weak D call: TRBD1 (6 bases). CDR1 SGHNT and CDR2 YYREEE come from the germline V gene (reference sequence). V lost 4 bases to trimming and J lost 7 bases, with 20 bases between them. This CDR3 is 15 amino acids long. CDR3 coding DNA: TGTGCCAGCAGCGGGGGCCGGACCTTTCCGGCGACCCAGTACTTC. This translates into CASSGGRTFPATQYF.

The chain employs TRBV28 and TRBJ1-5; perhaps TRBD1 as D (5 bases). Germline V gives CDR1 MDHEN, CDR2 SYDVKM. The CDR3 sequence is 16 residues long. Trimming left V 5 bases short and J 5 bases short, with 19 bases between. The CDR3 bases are TGTGCCAGCAGTCTTACTCCGGGCGCAGGGCATCAGCCCCAGCATTTT. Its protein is CASSLTPGAGHQPQHF.

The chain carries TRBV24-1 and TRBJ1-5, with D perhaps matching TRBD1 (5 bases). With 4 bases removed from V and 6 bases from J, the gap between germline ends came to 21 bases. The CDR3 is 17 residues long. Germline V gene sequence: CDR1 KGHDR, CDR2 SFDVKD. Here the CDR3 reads CATSDPTEHSKGQPQHF. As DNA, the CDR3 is TGTGCCACCAGTGACCCGACAGAACATTCTAAGGGTCAGCCCCAGCATTTT.

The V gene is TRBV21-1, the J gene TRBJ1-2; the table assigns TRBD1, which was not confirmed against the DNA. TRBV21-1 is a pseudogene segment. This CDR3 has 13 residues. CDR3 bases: TGTGCCACCCCGACAGGGGGCAACTATGGCTACACCTTC. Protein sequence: CATPTGGNYGYTF.